Shown below are 20 T cell receptor beta chains from a single sample sequenced in a study of blood T cell repertoires in COVID-19. This table comes from immunoSEQ multiplex PCR, and its TCRdb copy is limited to in-frame clones, with some not included. The data show under 150,000 clones, over 80% seen once. Sequencing input: PBMCs or T cells enriched from blood (not recorded which). The receptors here all came from a young man who had recovered from COVID-19.

J is TRBJ2-1 and V is TRBV7-5; TRBD1 is the table's D call, not checked against the DNA. TRBV7-5 is marked as a pseudogene. This CDR3 region has 18 residues. The CDR3 here is CVRSLGPLGQGSYNEQFF. CDR3 nucleotide sequence: TGTGTCAGAAGCTTAGGTCCCCTGGGGCAGGGAAGCTACAATGAGCAGTTCTTC.

This clone was seen only a few times. This rearrangement joins TRBV27 to TRBJ1-5; D perhaps matches TRBD1 (5 bases). The germline gives CDR1 MNHEY, CDR2 SMNVEV (reference sequence). The V gene lost 3 bases and the J gene lost 10 bases, with 16 bases spanning the gap. This CDR3 region has 14 residues. CDR3: CASSFRDGGDPQHF. For the CDR3, the DNA is TGTGCCAGCAGTTTCCGGGACGGGGGGGACCCCCAGCATTTT.

In this sample, this clone turned up once. The chain joins TRBV27 to TRBJ2-2, with 14 bases identical to TRBD2. The germline CDR1 and CDR2 sequences are MNHEY and SMNVEV (reference sequence). The CDR3 has 17 residues. Trimming took 5 bases from V and 7 from J; bases not matched to a gene: 9. As DNA, the CDR3 is TGTGCCAGCAGTCCGGGGACTAGCGGGAGAGTTGTCGGGGAGCTGTTTTTT. Its protein product is CASSPGTSGRVVGELFF.

V gene TRBV4-2 combines with J gene TRBJ2-3, with TRBD2 matching over 13 bases. Trimming cost V 1 base and J 3 bases; bases outside gene matches: 7. This CDR3 spans 18 amino acids. Germline CDR1 reads LGHNA; CDR2 reads YNFKEQ. The CDR3 bases are TGTGCCAGCAGCCAAGTGGGACTAGCGGGACGTAGGACAGATACGCAGTATTTT. Its translation: CASSQVGLAGRRTDTQYF.

This clone was seen only a few times. The chain joins TRBV9 to TRBJ2-1; D gene ambiguous. The CDR3 covers 16 residues. V gave up 3 bases and J gave up 3 bases, with 16 bases separating them. Germline V lookup: CDR1 SGDLS, CDR2 YYNGEE. Here the CDR3 reads CASSETPALDYNEQFF. CDR3 in DNA: TGTGCCAGCAGCGAGACCCCAGCGCTGGACTACAATGAGCAGTTCTTC.

The chain joins TRBV10-3 to TRBJ2-7; 8 bases agree with TRBD1. Germline V CDR1 and CDR2: ENHRY, SYGVKD. V lost 5 bases, J lost 2 bases, and 5 bases stayed unmatched. This CDR3 spans 14 amino acids. The CDR3 here is CAISLDRDTYEQYF. The CDR3 DNA is TGTGCCATCAGTTTGGACAGGGATACCTACGAGCAGTACTTC.

V is TRBV5-1 and J is TRBJ2-1, with TRBD2 matching over 14 bases. CDR1 SGHRS and CDR2 YFSETQ come from the germline V gene. This CDR3 contains 17 residues. Losses at the gene ends were 3 bases for V and 5 bases for J; bases not matched to a gene: 7. In DNA, the CDR3 is TGCGCCAGCAGCTCATATCCGGGACTAGCGGGAGACAATGAGCAGTTCTTC. The encoded protein is CASSSYPGLAGDNEQFF.

This clone was seen a few times. This rearrangement joins TRBV27 to TRBJ2-7; TRBD1 agrees at 7 bases. CDR3 size: 13 residues. With 4 bases clipped from V and 2 bases from J, the junction kept 2 bases outside the gene matches. CDR1 is MNHEY and CDR2 is SMNVEV in the germline V gene (reference sequence). For the CDR3, the DNA is TGTGCCAGCAGTTGGGGACAGACCTACGAGCAGTACTTC. This translates into CASSWGQTYEQYF.

The CDR3 sequence is CASSVRLTGELFF. The CDR3 DNA reads as TGTGCCAGCAGCGTTCGTCTCACCGGGGAGCTGTTTTTT. V gene TRBV9 combines with J gene TRBJ2-2; D remains ambiguous. Germline V lookup: CDR1 SGDLS, CDR2 YYNGEE. CDR3 length equals 13 residues. V was clipped by 2 bases and J by 4 bases, with 6 bases between them.

J is TRBJ1-2 and V is TRBV3-1 (or the pseudogene TRBV3-2), with 8 bases that match TRBD1. V trimming: 4 bases; J trimming: 0 bases; junction bases outside the gene matches: 7. From germline, CDR1 is LGHDT and CDR2 YNNKEL (reference sequence). The CDR3 totals 16 residues. CDR3 loop: CASSPSDRGSNYGYTF. The CDR3, as DNA: TGTGCCAGCAGCCCGAGCGACAGGGGCTCTAACTATGGCTACACCTTC.

The J gene is TRBJ1-2, the V gene TRBV7-2; D not certain. The CDR3 is 14 amino acids. Germline CDR1 and CDR2: SGHTA and FQGNSA. V lost 8 bases and J 5 bases, leaving 18 bases between the germline ends. The CDR3 sequence is CASGSHLGGYGYTF. In DNA, the CDR3 is TGTGCCAGCGGTTCTCATCTGGGAGGGTATGGCTACACCTTC.

The gene calls are TRBV7-6 and TRBJ2-2, with 9 positions matching TRBD1. Germline lookup yields CDR1 SGHVS and CDR2 FNYEAQ. Losses at the gene ends were 2 bases for V and 6 bases for J; bases not matched to a gene: 10. The CDR3 runs 17 residues. CDR3 in DNA: TGTGCCAGCAGCTTATTCTCGGGACAGGGAGCCGCCGGGGAGCTGTTTTTT. Protein: CASSLFSGQGAAGELFF. The whole variable domain, filled in from reference TRBV7-6 and TRBJ2-2, reads GAGVSQSPRYKVTKRGQDVALRCDPISGHVSLYWYRQALGQGPEFLTYFNYEAQQDKSGLPNDRFSAERPEGSISTLTIQRTEQRDSAMYRCASSLFSGQGAAGELFFGEGSRLTVL.

This rearrangement joins TRBV30 to TRBJ1-6; D gene uncertain. V dropped 1 base and J dropped 5 bases, with 6 bases sitting between them. The CDR3 consists of 13 residues. Germline assignment: CDR1 GTSNPN and CDR2 SVGIG (reference sequence). In DNA form, the CDR3 reads TGTGCCTGGAGTGGAGGGAATAATTCACCCCTCCACTTT. This encodes CAWSGGNNSPLHF.

The chain uses TRBV7-9 and TRBJ1-1; TRBD1 aligns across 8 bases. This CDR3 has 12 amino acids. V lost 7 bases to trimming and J lost 4 bases; unmatched junction nucleotides: 2. Germline V CDR1 and CDR2: SEHNR, FQNEAQ (reference sequence). The CDR3: CASNTGGTEAFF. CDR3 nucleotides: TGTGCCAGCAACACAGGGGGCACTGAAGCTTTCTTT.

The rearrangement links TRBV14 to TRBJ1-2; D gene ambiguous. From germline, CDR1 is SGHDN and CDR2 FVKESK. The CDR3 sequence is 13 residues long. V lost 2 bases and J lost 4, with 8 bases in between. The CDR3 nucleotides read TGTGCCAGCAGCCAATCCGGGAGCTATGGCTACACCTTC. It codes for CASSQSGSYGYTF.

The rearrangement links TRBV19 to TRBJ1-2; 10 nucleotides align to TRBD1. Looked up from germline, CDR1 is LNHDA and CDR2 is SQIVND (reference sequence). The CDR3 is 16 residues long. V was clipped by 8 bases and J by 3 bases; unmatched bases: 12. DNA for the CDR3: TGTGCCAGTTTGACTCCGGGACAGGGGATCGACTATGGCTACACCTTC. Translated, it gives CASLTPGQGIDYGYTF.

The chain links TRBV12-5 to TRBJ1-6; maybe TRBD1 (5 bases). The ends were cut back, 3 bases at V and 9 bases at J, with 18 bases in the middle. Germline V gene lookup returns CDR1 LGHNT and CDR2 FRNRAP. The CDR3 spans 16 residues. This CDR3 is CASGFGTGGGGSPLHF. DNA for the CDR3: TGTGCTAGTGGTTTCGGGACTGGGGGTGGTGGTTCACCCCTCCACTTT.

The chain is built from TRBV10-3 and TRBJ1-2, with 8 bases that match TRBD1. Germline V CDR1 and CDR2: ENHRY, SYGVKD. The CDR3 is made up of 15 amino acids. The V gene end was trimmed by 4 bases and the J gene end by 4 bases; junction bases not matched to a gene: 8. This chain's CDR3 is CAISGTGPLSYGYTF. DNA for the CDR3: TGTGCCATCAGTGGGACAGGGCCCCTGAGCTATGGCTACACCTTC.

In this sample, this clone turned up a few times. This chain connects TRBV10-3 to TRBJ2-3, with TRBD2 matching 11 bases. The germline V gene encodes CDR1 ENHRY and CDR2 SYGVKD. CDR3 size: 16 residues. The junction had 3 bases not matched to a gene; V was cut back by 2 bases and J by 2 bases. CDR3 protein: CAISEGLAGNTDTQYF. CDR3 nucleotide sequence: TGTGCCATCAGTGAGGGACTAGCGGGCAACACAGATACGCAGTATTTT.

The chain has TRBV19 and TRBJ1-5; 9 bases are a match to TRBD1. The V segment lost 4 bases and the J segment 3 bases; nucleotides outside the gene matches: 10. The CDR3 is 17 residues long. Germline V gene sequence: CDR1 LNHDA, CDR2 SQIVND (reference sequence). CDR3 sequence: CASSTPGQGSSNQPQHF. CDR3 coding DNA: TGTGCCAGTAGTACTCCGGGACAGGGTTCCTCCAATCAGCCCCAGCATTTT.